This T cell receptor beta chain derives from a study of Ad26.COV2.S vaccination and SARS-CoV-2 variants. Whole-study context: Each vaccinee took Ad26.COV2.S intramuscularly, once or twice 56 days apart.

Study-level points and caveats: Placebo recipients trailed vaccine recipients in spike-specific TCR breadth.

V lost 4 bases to trimming and J lost 3 bases, with 10 bases between them. This CDR3 region has 15 residues. CDR1 is KGHSH and CDR2 is LQKENI in the germline V gene. As to treatment: approximately 18 received Ad26.COV2.S at low or high dose, single or two shots; roughly 5 received placebo; per-sample allocation not given. Sampling took place 63 days after the first vaccine or placebo injection. Recruitment in Boston yielded a donor of adult age, 18-55 years. As regards this clone: What it recognizes is unknown.

Clones were read by immunoSEQ multiplex PCR, and TCRdb kept only the in-frame ones, dropping some. The table shows some 450,000 clones, with about 90% occurring only once. This TCR was recovered from a person aged 18 to 59 who received the Ad26.COV2.S COVID-19 vaccine or a placebo. The sequencing used peripheral blood, collected in a trial of Ad26.COV2.S vaccine versus placebo. The genes are TRBV18 and TRBJ1-6, with D hard to call. The CDR3 sequence: CASSLDGIYNSPLHF. The CDR3 region has the DNA TGTGCCAGCTCACTCGACGGGATCTATAATTCACCCCTCCACTTT. Using reference TRBV18 and TRBJ1-6 for the parts outside the CDR3, the full variable domain is NAGVMQNPRHLVRRRGQEARLRCSPMKGHSHVYWYRQLPEEGLKFMVYLQKENIIDESGMPKERFSAEFPKEGPSILRIQQVVRGDSAAYFCASSLDGIYNSPLHFGNGTRLTVT.